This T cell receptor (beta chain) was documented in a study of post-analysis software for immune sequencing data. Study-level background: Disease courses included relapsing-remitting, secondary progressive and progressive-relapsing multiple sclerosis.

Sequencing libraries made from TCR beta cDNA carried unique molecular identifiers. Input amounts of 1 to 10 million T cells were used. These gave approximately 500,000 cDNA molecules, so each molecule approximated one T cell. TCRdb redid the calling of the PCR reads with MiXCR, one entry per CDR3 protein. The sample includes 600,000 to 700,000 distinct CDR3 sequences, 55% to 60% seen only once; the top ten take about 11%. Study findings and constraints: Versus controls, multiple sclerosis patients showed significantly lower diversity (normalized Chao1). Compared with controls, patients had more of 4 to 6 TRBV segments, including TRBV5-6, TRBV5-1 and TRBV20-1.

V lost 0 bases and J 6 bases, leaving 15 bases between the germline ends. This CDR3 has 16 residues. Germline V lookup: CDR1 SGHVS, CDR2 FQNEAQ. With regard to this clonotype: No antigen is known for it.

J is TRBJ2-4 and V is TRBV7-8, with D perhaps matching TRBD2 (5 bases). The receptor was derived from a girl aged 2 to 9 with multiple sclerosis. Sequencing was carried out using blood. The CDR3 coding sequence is TGTGCCAGCAGCTTAGCCCCGCGGGTGGGGATAAACATTCAGTACTTC. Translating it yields CASSLAPRVGINIQYF.